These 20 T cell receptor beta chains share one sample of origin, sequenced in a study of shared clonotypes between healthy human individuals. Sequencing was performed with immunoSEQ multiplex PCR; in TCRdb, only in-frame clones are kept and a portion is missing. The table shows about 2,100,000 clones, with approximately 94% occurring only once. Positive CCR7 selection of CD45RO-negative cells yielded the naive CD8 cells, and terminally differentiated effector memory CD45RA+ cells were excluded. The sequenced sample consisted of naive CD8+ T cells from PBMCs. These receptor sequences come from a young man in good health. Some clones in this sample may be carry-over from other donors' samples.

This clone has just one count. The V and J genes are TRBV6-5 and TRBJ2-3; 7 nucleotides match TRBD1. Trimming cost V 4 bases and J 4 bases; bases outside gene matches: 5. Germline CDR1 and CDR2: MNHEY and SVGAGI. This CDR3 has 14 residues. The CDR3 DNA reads TGTGCCAGCAGTTCCCGGGACAGACCAGATACGCAGTATTTT. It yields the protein CASSSRDRPDTQYF.

CDR3 residues: CASSFSRDPRYEQYF. The DNA of the CDR3 is TGTGCCAGCAGCTTTAGCCGGGACCCCCGCTACGAGCAGTACTTC. V and J are TRBV7-6 and TRBJ2-7; possibly TRBD1 or TRBD2 for D (5 bases each). This CDR3 contains 15 residues. CDR1 and CDR2 from the germline V gene are SGHVS and FNYEAQ. Deletions cut 3 bases from V and 3 bases from J, with 15 bases between.

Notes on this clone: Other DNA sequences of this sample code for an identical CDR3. CDR3 bases: TGCAGTGCTAGGGCAGATACGCAGTATTTT. Amino acid sequence: CSARADTQYF. The chain joins TRBV20-1 to TRBJ2-3; D ambiguous. V was trimmed by 3 bases and J by 4 bases, leaving 2 bases between them. Germline lookup yields CDR1 DFQATT and CDR2 SNEGSKA (reference sequence). This CDR3 spans 10 amino acids.

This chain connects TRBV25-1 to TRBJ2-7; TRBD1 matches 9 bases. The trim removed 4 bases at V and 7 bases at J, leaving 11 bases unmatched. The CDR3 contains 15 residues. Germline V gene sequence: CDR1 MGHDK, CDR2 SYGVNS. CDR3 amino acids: CASSGTPDRGREQYF. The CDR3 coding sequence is TGTGCCAGCAGTGGCACCCCGGACAGGGGTCGGGAGCAGTACTTC.

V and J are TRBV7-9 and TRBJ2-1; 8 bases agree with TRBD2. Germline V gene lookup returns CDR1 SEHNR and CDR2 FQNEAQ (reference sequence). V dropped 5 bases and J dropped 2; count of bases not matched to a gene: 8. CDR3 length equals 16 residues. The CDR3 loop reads CASSAPGGRTYNEQFF. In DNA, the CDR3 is TGTGCCAGCAGCGCCCCTGGCGGGAGGACCTACAATGAGCAGTTCTTC.

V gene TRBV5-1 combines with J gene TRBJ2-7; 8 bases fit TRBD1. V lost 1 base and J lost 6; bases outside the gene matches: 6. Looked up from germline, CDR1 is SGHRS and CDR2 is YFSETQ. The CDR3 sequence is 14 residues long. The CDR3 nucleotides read TGCGCCAGCAGCTTGAGCAGGGGGCCAGGCGAGCAGTACTTC. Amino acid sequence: CASSLSRGPGEQYF.

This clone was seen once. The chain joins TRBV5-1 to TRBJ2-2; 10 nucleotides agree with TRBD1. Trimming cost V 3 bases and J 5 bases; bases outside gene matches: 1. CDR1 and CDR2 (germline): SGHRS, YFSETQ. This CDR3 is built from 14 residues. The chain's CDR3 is CASSWDRGTGELFF. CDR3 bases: TGCGCCAGCAGCTGGGACAGGGGTACCGGGGAGCTGTTTTTT.

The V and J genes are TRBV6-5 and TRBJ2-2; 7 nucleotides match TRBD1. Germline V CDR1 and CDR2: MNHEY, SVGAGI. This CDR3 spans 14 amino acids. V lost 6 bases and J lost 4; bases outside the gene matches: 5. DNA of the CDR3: TGTGCCAGCAGACGGACAGGTTCCACCGGGGAGCTGTTTTTT. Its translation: CASRRTGSTGELFF.

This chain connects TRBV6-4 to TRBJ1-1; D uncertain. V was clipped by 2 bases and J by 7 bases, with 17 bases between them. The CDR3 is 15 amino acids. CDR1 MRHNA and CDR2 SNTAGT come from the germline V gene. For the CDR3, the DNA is TGTGCCAGCAGTGACCAAAACGGACCTCACTTTGAAGCTTTCTTT. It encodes CASSDQNGPHFEAFF.

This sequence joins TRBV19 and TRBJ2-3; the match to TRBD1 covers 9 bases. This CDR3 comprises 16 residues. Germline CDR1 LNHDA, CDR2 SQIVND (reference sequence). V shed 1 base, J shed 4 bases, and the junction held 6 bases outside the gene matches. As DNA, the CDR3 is TGTGCCAGTAGTATAGGGACAGGGGCGGCCGCAGATACGCAGTATTTT. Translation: CASSIGTGAAADTQYF.

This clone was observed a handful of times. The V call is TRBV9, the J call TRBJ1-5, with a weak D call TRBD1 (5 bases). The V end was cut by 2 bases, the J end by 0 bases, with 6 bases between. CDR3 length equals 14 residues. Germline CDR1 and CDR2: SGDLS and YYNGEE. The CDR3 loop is CASSVGLSNQPQHF. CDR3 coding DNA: TGTGCCAGCAGCGTGGGACTTAGCAATCAGCCCCAGCATTTT. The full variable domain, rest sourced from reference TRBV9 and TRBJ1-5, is DSGVTQTPKHLITATGQRVTLRCSPRSGDLSVYWYQQSLDQGLQFLIQYYNGEERAKGNILERFSAQQFPDLHSELNLSSLELGDSALYFCASSVGLSNQPQHFGDGTRLSIL.

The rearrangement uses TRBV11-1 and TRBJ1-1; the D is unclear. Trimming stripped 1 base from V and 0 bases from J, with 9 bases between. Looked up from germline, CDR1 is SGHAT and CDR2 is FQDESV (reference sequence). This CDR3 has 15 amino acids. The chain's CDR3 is CASSLESAMNTEAFF. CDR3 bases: TGTGCCAGCAGCTTAGAGAGCGCCATGAACACTGAAGCTTTCTTT.

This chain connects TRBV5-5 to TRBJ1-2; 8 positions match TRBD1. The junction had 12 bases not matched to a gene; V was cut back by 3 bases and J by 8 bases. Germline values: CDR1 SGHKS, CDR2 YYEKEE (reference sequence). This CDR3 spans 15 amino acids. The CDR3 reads CASSSPDRGGEGYTF. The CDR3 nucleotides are TGTGCCAGCAGCTCACCTGACAGGGGCGGGGAGGGCTACACCTTC.

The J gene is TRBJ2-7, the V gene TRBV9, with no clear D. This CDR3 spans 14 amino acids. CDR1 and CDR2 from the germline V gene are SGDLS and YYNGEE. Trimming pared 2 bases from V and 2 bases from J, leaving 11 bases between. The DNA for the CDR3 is TGTGCCAGCAGCGTGACGGACGGAGCCTACGAGCAGTACTTC. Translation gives CASSVTDGAYEQYF.

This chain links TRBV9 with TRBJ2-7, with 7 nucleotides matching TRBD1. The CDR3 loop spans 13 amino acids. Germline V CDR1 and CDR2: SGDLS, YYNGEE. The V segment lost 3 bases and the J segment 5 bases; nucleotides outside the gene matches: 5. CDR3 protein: CASSADRDNEQYF. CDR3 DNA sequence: TGTGCCAGCAGCGCAGACAGGGATAACGAGCAGTACTTC.

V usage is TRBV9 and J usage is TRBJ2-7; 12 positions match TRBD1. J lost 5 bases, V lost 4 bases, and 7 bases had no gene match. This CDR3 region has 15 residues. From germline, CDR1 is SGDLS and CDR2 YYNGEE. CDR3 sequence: CASSTRDRGRDEQYF. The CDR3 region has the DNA TGTGCCAGCAGCACCCGGGACAGGGGGCGCGACGAGCAGTACTTC.

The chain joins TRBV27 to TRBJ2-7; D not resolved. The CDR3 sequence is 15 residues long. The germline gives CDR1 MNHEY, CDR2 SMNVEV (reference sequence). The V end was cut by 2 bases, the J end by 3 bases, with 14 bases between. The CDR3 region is CASSLAMPSHYEQYF. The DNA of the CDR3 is TGTGCCAGCAGTTTAGCTATGCCTTCTCACTACGAGCAGTACTTC.

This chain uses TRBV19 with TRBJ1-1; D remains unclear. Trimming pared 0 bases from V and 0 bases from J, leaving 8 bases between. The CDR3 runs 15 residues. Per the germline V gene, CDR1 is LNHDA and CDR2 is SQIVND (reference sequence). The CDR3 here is CASSIDFSMNTEAFF. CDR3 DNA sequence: TGTGCCAGTAGTATAGACTTCTCGATGAACACTGAAGCTTTCTTT.

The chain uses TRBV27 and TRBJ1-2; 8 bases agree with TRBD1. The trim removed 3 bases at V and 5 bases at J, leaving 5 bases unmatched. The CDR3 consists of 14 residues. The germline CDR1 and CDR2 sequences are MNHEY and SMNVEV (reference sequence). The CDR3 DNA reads TGTGCCAGCAGTTTCAGGGGGCTATTGTATGGCTACACCTTC. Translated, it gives CASSFRGLLYGYTF.

The CDR3 DNA reads TGTGCCAGCAGTCCTGCCTCGTATCCGGAGCTAGAGCAGTACTTC. Its translation: CASSPASYPELEQYF. V and J are TRBV28 and TRBJ2-7; D unclear. Germline assignment: CDR1 MDHEN and CDR2 SYDVKM. The CDR3 length is 15 residues. Trimming removed 5 bases from V and 7 bases from J, with 21 bases in between.